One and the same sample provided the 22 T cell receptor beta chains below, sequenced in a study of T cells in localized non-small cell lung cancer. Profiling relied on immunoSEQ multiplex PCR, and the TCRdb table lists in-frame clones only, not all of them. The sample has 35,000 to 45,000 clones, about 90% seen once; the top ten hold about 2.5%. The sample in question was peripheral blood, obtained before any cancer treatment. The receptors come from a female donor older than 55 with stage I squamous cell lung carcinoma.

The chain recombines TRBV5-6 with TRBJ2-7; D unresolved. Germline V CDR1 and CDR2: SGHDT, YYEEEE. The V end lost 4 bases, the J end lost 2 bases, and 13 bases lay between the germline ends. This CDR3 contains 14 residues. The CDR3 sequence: CASSRPGSTYEQYF. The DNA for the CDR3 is TGTGCCAGCAGCCGGCCTGGTAGTACCTACGAGCAGTACTTC. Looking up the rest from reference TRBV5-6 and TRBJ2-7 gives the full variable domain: DAGVTQSPTHLIKTRGQQVTLRCSPKSGHDTVSWYQQALGQGPQFIFQYYEEEERQRGNFPDRFSGHQFPNYSSELNVNALLLGDSALYLCASSRPGSTYEQYFGPGTRLTVT.

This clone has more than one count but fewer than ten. CDR3 residues: CASSRSGTAIYGYTF. In nucleotides, the CDR3 is TGTGCCAGCAGCCGCTCCGGGACAGCAATCTATGGCTACACCTTC. V gene TRBV7-2 combines with J gene TRBJ1-2; 7 nucleotides match TRBD1. J gave up 4 bases and V 5 bases, and 10 bases lay outside the gene matches. There are 15 residues in the CDR3. The germline V gene encodes CDR1 SGHTA and CDR2 FQGNSA.

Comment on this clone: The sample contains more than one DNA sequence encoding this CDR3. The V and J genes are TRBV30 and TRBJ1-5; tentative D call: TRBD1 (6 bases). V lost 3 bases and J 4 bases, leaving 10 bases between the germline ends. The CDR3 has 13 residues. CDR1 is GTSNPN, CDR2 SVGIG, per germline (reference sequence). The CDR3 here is CAWSADRNQPQHF. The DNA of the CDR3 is TGTGCCTGGAGCGCCGACAGGAATCAGCCCCAGCATTTT.

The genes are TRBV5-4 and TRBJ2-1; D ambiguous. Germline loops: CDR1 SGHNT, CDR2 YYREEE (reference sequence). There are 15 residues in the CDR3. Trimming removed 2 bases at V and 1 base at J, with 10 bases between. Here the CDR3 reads CASSFNIGSYNEQFF. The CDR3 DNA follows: TGTGCCAGCAGCTTCAATATAGGGTCCTACAATGAGCAGTTCTTC.

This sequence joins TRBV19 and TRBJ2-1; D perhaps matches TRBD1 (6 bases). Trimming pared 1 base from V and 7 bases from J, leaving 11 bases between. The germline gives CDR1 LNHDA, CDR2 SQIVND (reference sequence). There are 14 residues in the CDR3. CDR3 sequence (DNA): TGTGCCAGTAGTATAGCAGGGGCGCATAATGAGCAGTTCTTC. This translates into CASSIAGAHNEQFF. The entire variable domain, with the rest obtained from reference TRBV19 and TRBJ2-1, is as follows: DGGITQSPKYLFRKEGQNVTLSCEQNLNHDAMYWYRQDPGQGLRLIYYSQIVNDFQKGDIAEGYSVSREKKESFPLTVTSAQKNPTAFYLCASSIAGAHNEQFFGPGTRLTVL.

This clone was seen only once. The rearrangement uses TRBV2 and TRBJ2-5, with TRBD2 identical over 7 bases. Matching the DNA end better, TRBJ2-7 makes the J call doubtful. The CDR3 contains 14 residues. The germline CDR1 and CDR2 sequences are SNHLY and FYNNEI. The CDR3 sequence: CASSEREGLNEQYF. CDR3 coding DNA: TGTGCCAGCAGTGAAAGGGAGGGCCTAAACGAGCAGTACTTC.

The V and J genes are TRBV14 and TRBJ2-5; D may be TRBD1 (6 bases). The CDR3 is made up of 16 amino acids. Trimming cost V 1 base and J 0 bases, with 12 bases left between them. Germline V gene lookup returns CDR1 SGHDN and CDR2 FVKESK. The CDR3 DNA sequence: TGTGCCAGCAGCCAAGGGACAGCGCGATACCAAGAGACCCAGTACTTC. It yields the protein CASSQGTARYQETQYF. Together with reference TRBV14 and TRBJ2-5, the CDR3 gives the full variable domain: EAGVTQFPSHSVIEKGQTVTLRCDPISGHDNLYWYRRVMGKEIKFLLHFVKESKQDESGMPNNRFLAERTGGTYSTLKVQPAELEDSGVYFCASSQGTARYQETQYFGPGTRLLVL.

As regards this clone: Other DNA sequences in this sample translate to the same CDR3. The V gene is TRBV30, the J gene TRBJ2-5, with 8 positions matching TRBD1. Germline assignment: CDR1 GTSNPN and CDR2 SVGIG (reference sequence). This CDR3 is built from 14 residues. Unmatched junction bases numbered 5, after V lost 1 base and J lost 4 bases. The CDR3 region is CAWSDWDRRETQYF. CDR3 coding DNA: TGTGCCTGGAGTGACTGGGACAGGCGAGAGACCCAGTACTTC.

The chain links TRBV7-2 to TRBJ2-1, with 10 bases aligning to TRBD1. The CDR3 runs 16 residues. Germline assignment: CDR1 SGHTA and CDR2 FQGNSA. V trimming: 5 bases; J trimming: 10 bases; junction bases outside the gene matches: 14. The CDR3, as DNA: TGTGCCAGCAGCCTGAGGGGACAGGGGAGGCTAGCGGAGCAGTTCTTC. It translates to CASSLRGQGRLAEQFF.

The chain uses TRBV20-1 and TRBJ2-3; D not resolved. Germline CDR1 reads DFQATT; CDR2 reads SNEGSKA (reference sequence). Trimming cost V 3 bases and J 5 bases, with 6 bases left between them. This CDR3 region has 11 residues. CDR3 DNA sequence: TGCAGTGCTAGGGTGGTAGATACGCAGTATTTT. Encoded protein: CSARVVDTQYF.

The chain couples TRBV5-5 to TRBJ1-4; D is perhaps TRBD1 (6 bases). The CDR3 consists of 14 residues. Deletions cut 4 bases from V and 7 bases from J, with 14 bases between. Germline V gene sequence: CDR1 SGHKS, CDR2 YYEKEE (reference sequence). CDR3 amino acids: CASSPQGRGEKLFF. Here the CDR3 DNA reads TGTGCCAGCAGCCCGCAGGGGAGAGGTGAAAAACTGTTTTTT.

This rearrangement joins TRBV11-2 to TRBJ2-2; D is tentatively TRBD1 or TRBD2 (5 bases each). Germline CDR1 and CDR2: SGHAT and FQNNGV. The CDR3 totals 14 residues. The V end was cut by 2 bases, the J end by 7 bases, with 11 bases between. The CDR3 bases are TGTGCCAGCAGCTTAAGGGGAGTGGGCGGGGAGCTGTTTTTT. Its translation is CASSLRGVGGELFF.

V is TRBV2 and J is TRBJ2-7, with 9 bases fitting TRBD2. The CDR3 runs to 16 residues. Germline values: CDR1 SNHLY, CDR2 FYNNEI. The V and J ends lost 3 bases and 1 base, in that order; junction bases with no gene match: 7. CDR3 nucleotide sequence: TGTGCCAGCAGTGATGGGGGCGGGAGGGGTTCCTACGAGCAGTACTTC. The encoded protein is CASSDGGGRGSYEQYF. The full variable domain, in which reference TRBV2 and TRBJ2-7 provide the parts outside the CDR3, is EPEVTQTPSHQVTQMGQEVILRCVPISNHLYFYWYRQILGQKVEFLVSFYNNEISEKSEIFDDQFSVERPDGSNFTLKIRSTKLEDSAMYFCASSDGGGRGSYEQYFGPGTRLTVT.

CDR3 DNA: TGTGCCTGGAGTTTGGGAGAAGGTCGGGCAGCTTTCTTT. Translation: CAWSLGEGRAAFF. The chain uses TRBV30 and TRBJ1-1; D remains ambiguous. This CDR3 contains 13 residues. V was trimmed by 2 bases and J by 10 bases, leaving 17 bases between them. The germline gives CDR1 GTSNPN, CDR2 SVGIG (reference sequence).

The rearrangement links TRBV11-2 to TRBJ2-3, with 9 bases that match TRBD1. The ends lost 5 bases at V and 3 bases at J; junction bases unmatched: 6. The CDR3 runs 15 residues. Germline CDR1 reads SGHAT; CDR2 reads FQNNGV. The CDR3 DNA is TGTGCCAGCAGCGCGGACAGGGGTGCGACAGATACGCAGTATTTT. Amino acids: CASSADRGATDTQYF.

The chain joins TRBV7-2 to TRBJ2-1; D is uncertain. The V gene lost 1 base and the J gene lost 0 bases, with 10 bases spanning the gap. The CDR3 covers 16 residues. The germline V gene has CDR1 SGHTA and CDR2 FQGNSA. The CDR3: CASSLVGGSSYNEQFF. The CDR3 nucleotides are TGTGCCAGCAGCTTAGTCGGCGGTAGCTCCTACAATGAGCAGTTCTTC.

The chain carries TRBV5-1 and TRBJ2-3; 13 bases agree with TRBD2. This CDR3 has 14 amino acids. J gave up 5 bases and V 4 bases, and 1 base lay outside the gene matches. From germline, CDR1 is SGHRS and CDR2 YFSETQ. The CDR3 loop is CASSRLAGGDTQYF. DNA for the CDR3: TGCGCCAGCAGCCGACTAGCGGGAGGAGATACGCAGTATTTT.

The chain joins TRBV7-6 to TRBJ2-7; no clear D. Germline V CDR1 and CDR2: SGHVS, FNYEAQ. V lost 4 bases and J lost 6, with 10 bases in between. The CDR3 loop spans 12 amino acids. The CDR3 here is CASSSSSSEQYF. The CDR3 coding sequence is TGTGCCAGCAGCTCCTCCTCATCCGAGCAGTACTTC.

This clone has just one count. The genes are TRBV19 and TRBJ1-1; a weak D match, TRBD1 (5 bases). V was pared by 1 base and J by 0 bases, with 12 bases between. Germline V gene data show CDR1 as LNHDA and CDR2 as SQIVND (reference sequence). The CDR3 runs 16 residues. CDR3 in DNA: TGTGCCAGTAGTATAGCGGGGACGGGTCTGAACACTGAAGCTTTCTTT. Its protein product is CASSIAGTGLNTEAFF.

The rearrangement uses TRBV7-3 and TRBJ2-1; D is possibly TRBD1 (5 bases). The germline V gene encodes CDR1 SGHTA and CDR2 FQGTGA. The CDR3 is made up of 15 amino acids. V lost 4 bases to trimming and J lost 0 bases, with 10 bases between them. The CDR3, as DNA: TGTGCCAGCAGCTCCGTGACAGTCTCCTACAATGAGCAGTTCTTC. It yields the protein CASSSVTVSYNEQFF.

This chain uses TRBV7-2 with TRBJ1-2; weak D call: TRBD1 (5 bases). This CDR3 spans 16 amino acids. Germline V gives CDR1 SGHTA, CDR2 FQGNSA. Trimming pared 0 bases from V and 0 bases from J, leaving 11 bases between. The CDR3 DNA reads TGTGCCAGCAGCTTAGCCGGCCAGGGCCCTAACTATGGCTACACCTTC. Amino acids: CASSLAGQGPNYGYTF.

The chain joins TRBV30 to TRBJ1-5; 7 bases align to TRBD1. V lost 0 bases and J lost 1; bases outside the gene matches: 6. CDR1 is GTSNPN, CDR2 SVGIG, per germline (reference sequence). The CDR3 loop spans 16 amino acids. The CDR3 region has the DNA TGTGCCTGGAGTGTGACAGGGCCTTGGAGCAATCAGCCCCAGCATTTT. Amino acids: CAWSVTGPWSNQPQHF.